This T cell receptor beta chain came from a study of T-cell reconstitution after alpha-beta-depleted transplantation in children (dated by TCRdb to about 2016). Regarding the complete study: The study quantitatively tracked T-cell immune reconstitution after TCRalphabeta/CD19-depleted allogeneic hematopoietic cell transplantation in children using TCR repertoire profiling.

V and J lose 1 base and 4 bases, and a span of 13 bases separates them. CDR1 and CDR2, looked up from the germline V gene, are SGHTA and FQGNSA. The CDR3 spans 16 residues, from the cysteine through the phenylalanine. This entry keeps only the CDR3 DNA: 48 bases, framed from base 1. Libraries were made using PCR. Sequencing was carried out with an Illumina HiSeq 2500. Molecular barcoding was employed in the preparation of TCR libraries, with unique molecular identifiers being used to normalize TCRbeta repertoire quantification. The public sequencing data were trimmed at Q25 with fastp and processed into clonotypes with MiXCR by TCRdb, which kept only in-frame beta chains. All rows with the same CDR3 protein become a single entry with the most common DNA and genes. This sample is represented by over 550,000 distinct CDR3 sequences; approximately 10% of them were singletons. The ten biggest clones cover about 4.3% of the sample.

Worth noting for this clonotype: Its antigen is still unknown. No base quality information exists; no much larger clone differs at one position.

The chain is assembled from TRBV7-2 and TRBJ1-4; the D gene lacks a confident call. The sequence came from a human donor who donated a stem cell graft to a child with acute myeloid leukemia. Sequencing was performed on PBMCs from the stem cell graft donor, taken from the stem cell graft. The CDR3: CASSLGGPGINEKLFF. The DNA sequence is given as TGTGCCAGCAGCTTAGGAGGCCCCGGGATTAATGAAAAACTGTTTTTT. Supplemented by the reference TRBV7-2 and TRBJ1-4 proteins around the CDR3, the complete variable domain is GAGVSQSPSNKVTEKGKDVELRCDPISGHTALYWYRQSLGQGLEFLIYFQGNSAPDKSGLPSDRFSAERTGGSVSTLTIQRTQQEDSAVYLCASSLGGPGINEKLFFGSGTQLSVL.